Below, 7 T cell receptor beta chains from the same sample are listed, as sequenced in a study of T cell responses to AZD1222 COVID-19 vaccine. TCRdb's table, derived via immunoSEQ multiplex PCR, lists solely in-frame clones and lacks some. This table holds roughly 120,000 clones, 85% to 95% found once. Here the sequenced sample was peripheral blood, taken on day 0 of AZD1222 vaccination. These TCRs come from an adult in good health.

This clone was counted a single time. The chain recombines TRBV5-1 with TRBJ2-1; the match to TRBD2 covers 7 bases. Losses at the gene ends were 3 bases for V and 8 bases for J; bases not matched to a gene: 14. Germline CDR1 reads SGHRS; CDR2 reads YFSETQ. This CDR3 region has 16 residues. The CDR3 spells CASSWGAGGSSDEQFF. The DNA of the CDR3 is TGCGCCAGCAGCTGGGGCGCTGGCGGGAGCAGCGATGAGCAGTTCTTC.

This chain links TRBV7-6 with TRBJ1-2, with unresolved D. Trimming took off 1 base at V and 8 bases at J, with 14 bases between the two ends. CDR1 and CDR2 from the germline V gene are SGHVS and FNYEAQ. The CDR3 has 14 residues. The CDR3: CASSLGSSWLGYTF. In DNA form, the CDR3 reads TGTGCCAGCAGCTTAGGGTCTTCTTGGCTCGGCTACACCTTC.

The chain uses TRBV25-1 and TRBJ2-7; 10 bases map to TRBD1. The germline V gene has CDR1 MGHDK and CDR2 SYGVNS. This CDR3 has 13 amino acids. The V gene end was trimmed by 6 bases and the J gene end by 7 bases; junction bases not matched to a gene: 6. In DNA, the CDR3 is TGTGCCAGCAGGGGACAGGGGTCGAGGGAGCAGTACTTC. This encodes CASRGQGSREQYF.

The CDR3 nucleotides read TGTGCCAGCCAACACCCACGGGACTCTGGTTACAATGAGCAGTTCTTC. Its protein is CASQHPRDSGYNEQFF. The chain joins TRBV18 to TRBJ2-1, with D possibly matching TRBD2 (6 bases). CDR3 size: 16 residues. V dropped 8 bases and J dropped 4 bases, with 21 bases sitting between them. Germline V gene sequence: CDR1 KGHSH, CDR2 LQKENI.

DNA of the CDR3: TGTGCCAGCAGTTCCTCTGGACAGGGAGCCTACGAGCAGTACTTC. Translation gives CASSSSGQGAYEQYF. The chain joins TRBV6-5 to TRBJ2-7; 8 positions agree with TRBD1. The J segment lost 2 bases and the V segment lost 4 bases, leaving 7 bases of the junction unmatched. The germline V gene has CDR1 MNHEY and CDR2 SVGAGI. This CDR3 comprises 15 residues.

The chain carries TRBV6-5 and TRBJ1-4; tentative D call: TRBD1 (5 bases). This CDR3 is 13 amino acids long. The germline V gene encodes CDR1 MNHEY and CDR2 SVGAGI. V dropped 8 bases and J dropped 0 bases, with 7 bases sitting between them. The CDR3 loop is CASGAATNEKLFF. CDR3 DNA: TGTGCCAGCGGGGCTGCAACTAATGAAAAACTGTTTTTT.

V and J are TRBV5-1 and TRBJ1-5, with D possibly being TRBD1 (5 bases). V was shortened by 2 bases and J by 0 bases, with 9 bases between the two germline ends. The CDR3 sequence is 15 residues long. CDR1 is SGHRS and CDR2 is YFSETQ in the germline V gene. CDR3 in DNA: TGCGCCAGCAGCTTTACAGGAGATAGCAATCAGCCCCAGCATTTT. It yields the protein CASSFTGDSNQPQHF.